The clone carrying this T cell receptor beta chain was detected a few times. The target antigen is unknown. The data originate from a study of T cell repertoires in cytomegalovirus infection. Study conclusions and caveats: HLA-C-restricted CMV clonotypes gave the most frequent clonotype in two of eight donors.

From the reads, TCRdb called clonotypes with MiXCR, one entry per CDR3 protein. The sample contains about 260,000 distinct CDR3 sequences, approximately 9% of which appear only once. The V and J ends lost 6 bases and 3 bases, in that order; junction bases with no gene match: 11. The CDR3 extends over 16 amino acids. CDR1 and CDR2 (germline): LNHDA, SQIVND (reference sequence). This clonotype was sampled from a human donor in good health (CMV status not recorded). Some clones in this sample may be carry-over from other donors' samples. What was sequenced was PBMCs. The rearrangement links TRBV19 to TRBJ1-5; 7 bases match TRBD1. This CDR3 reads CASREPGQRINQPQHF. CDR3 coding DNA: TGTGCCAGTAGGGAGCCGGGACAGAGAATCAATCAGCCCCAGCATTTT.